This is a list of T cell receptor beta chains from one sample in a study of cytomegalovirus exposure and HLA in healthy donors. TCRdb's copy holds only in-frame clones and misses some; the assay was immunoSEQ multiplex PCR. The repertoire includes about 190,000 clones, roughly 80% of them detected once, and 2% to 2.5% sits in the top ten. The source material was PBMCs. These receptors were collected from a woman aged 25 to 45 in good health and CMV-seropositive. Both conserved end residues are part of each CDR3. A D gene is named only where the DNA matches it firmly. Rows give clone size only sometimes, using once, few, many, or a class for an expanded clone.

v_call: TRBV6-6; d_call: -; clone_size: few; cdr3_length: 13; j_call: TRBJ2-3; cdr3_aa: CATTAAISKTQYF; cdr3_nt: TGTGCCACAACAGCGGCCATTAGTAAAACGCAGTATTTT
v_call: TRBV7-2; d_call: TRBD1; clone_size: -; cdr3_length: 15; j_call: TRBJ2-2; cdr3_aa: CASSRQGPSTGELFF; cdr3_nt: TGTGCCAGCAGCCGACAGGGGCCCTCCACCGGGGAGCTGTTTTTT
v_call: TRBV2; d_call: -; clone_size: -; cdr3_length: 12; j_call: TRBJ1-1; cdr3_aa: CASSEQGTEAFF; cdr3_nt: TGTGCCAGCAGTGAACAGGGGACTGAAGCTTTCTTT
v_call: TRBV7-2; d_call: TRBD2; clone_size: once; cdr3_length: 16; j_call: TRBJ2-3; cdr3_aa: CASSLSSGGDSDTQYF; cdr3_nt: TGTGCCAGCAGCTTATCCAGCGGGGGGGATTCAGATACGCAGTATTTT
v_call: TRBV6-6; d_call: TRBD1; clone_size: -; cdr3_length: 16; j_call: TRBJ2-2; cdr3_aa: CASRESDRGSTGELFF; cdr3_nt: TGTGCCAGCCGGGAGTCGGACAGGGGGAGCACCGGGGAGCTGTTTTTT
v_call: TRBV7-3; d_call: TRBD2; clone_size: -; cdr3_length: 15; j_call: TRBJ2-1; cdr3_aa: CASSPTSGSYNEQFF; cdr3_nt: TGTGCCAGCAGCCCGACTAGCGGGAGCTACAATGAGCAGTTCTTC
v_call: TRBV9; d_call: -; clone_size: -; cdr3_length: 13; j_call: TRBJ1-6; cdr3_aa: CASSVVNGSPLHF; cdr3_nt: TGTGCCAGCAGCGTAGTGAACGGTTCACCCCTCCACTTT
v_call: TRBV25-1; d_call: TRBD2; clone_size: -; cdr3_length: 15; j_call: TRBJ2-1; cdr3_aa: CASSALAARDNEQFF; cdr3_nt: TGTGCCAGCAGTGCACTAGCGGCGCGGGACAATGAGCAGTTCTTC
v_call: TRBV6-4; d_call: TRBD2; clone_size: few; cdr3_length: 15; j_call: TRBJ2-3; cdr3_aa: CASSEEGGSADTQYF; cdr3_nt: TGTGCCAGCAGTGAAGAGGGCGGGAGCGCAGATACGCAGTATTTT
v_call: TRBV6-1; d_call: -; clone_size: -; cdr3_length: 12; j_call: TRBJ1-1; cdr3_aa: CAAYRAPTEAFF; cdr3_nt: TGTGCCGCGTACAGGGCCCCCACTGAAGCTTTCTTT
v_call: TRBV4-2; d_call: -; clone_size: -; cdr3_length: 17; j_call: TRBJ2-2; cdr3_aa: CASSGVEEAGRTGELFF; cdr3_nt: TGTGCCAGCAGCGGAGTGGAGGAAGCGGGCCGCACCGGGGAGCTGTTTTTT
v_call: TRBV19; d_call: -; clone_size: -; cdr3_length: 11; j_call: TRBJ1-1; cdr3_aa: CASSIDWQAFF; cdr3_nt: TGTGCCAGTAGTATAGACTGGCAAGCTTTCTTT
v_call: TRBV29-1; d_call: TRBD2; clone_size: -; cdr3_length: 13; j_call: TRBJ2-7; cdr3_aa: CSAGAGGTYEQYF; cdr3_nt: TGCAGCGCCGGAGCGGGAGGGACCTACGAGCAGTACTTC
v_call: TRBV18; d_call: -; clone_size: -; cdr3_length: 14; j_call: TRBJ1-5; cdr3_aa: CASSPGDGDQPQHF; cdr3_nt: TGTGCCAGCTCACCAGGAGACGGTGATCAGCCCCAGCATTTT
v_call: TRBV4-3; d_call: -; clone_size: -; cdr3_length: 14; j_call: TRBJ2-7; cdr3_aa: CASSQAHPNSVQYF; cdr3_nt: TGCGCCAGCAGCCAGGCCCACCCCAATAGCGTGCAGTACTTC
v_call: TRBV28; d_call: -; clone_size: -; cdr3_length: 19; j_call: TRBJ2-7; cdr3_aa: CASSLGRLFFDGISHEQYF; cdr3_nt: TGTGCCAGCAGTTTAGGGCGTCTCTTTTTTGACGGTATTTCCCACGAGCAGTACTTC
v_call: TRBV5-4; d_call: -; clone_size: -; cdr3_length: 16; j_call: TRBJ2-3; cdr3_aa: CASSLSIGESTDTQYF; cdr3_nt: TGTGCCAGCAGCTTGTCTATAGGAGAGAGCACAGATACGCAGTATTTT
v_call: TRBV19; d_call: TRBD1; clone_size: few; cdr3_length: 13; j_call: TRBJ1-2; cdr3_aa: CASKRGGDYGYTF; cdr3_nt: TGTGCCAGTAAAAGAGGGGGCGACTATGGCTACACCTTC
v_call: TRBV10-3; d_call: -; clone_size: -; cdr3_length: 16; j_call: TRBJ2-1; cdr3_aa: CAISPAMGGGPNEQFF; cdr3_nt: TGTGCCATCAGTCCGGCGATGGGGGGGGGCCCCAATGAGCAGTTCTTC